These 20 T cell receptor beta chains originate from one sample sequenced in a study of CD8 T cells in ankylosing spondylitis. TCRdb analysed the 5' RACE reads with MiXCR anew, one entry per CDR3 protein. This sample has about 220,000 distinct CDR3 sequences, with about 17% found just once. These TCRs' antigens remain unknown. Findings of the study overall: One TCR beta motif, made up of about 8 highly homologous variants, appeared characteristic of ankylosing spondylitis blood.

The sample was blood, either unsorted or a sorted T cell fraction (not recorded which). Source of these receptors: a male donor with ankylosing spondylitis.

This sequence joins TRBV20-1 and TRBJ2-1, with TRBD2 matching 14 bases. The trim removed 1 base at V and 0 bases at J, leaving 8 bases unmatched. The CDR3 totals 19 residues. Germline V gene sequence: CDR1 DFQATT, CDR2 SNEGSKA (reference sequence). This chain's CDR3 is CSARGLAGGRGISYNEQFF. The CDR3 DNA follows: TGCAGTGCTAGAGGACTAGCGGGAGGGAGGGGGATCTCCTACAATGAGCAGTTCTTC.

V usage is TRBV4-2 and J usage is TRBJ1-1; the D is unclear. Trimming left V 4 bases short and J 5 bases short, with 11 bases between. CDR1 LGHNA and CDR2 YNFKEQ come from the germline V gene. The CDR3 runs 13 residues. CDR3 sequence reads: CASSLGGETEAFF. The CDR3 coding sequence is TGTGCCAGCAGCCTGGGCGGGGAAACTGAAGCTTTCTTT.

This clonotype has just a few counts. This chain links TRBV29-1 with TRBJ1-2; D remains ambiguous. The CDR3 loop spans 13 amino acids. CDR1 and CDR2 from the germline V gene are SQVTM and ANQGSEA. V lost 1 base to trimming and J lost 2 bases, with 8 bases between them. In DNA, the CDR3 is TGCAGCGTTGAAGCACTGGGAAACTATGGCTACACCTTC. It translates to CSVEALGNYGYTF. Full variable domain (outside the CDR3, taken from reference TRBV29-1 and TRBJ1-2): SAVISQKPSRDICQRGTSLTIQCQVDSQVTMMFWYRQQPGQSLTLIATANQGSEATYESGFVIDKFPISRPNLTFSTLTVSNMSPEDSSIYLCSVEALGNYGYTFGSGTRLTVV.

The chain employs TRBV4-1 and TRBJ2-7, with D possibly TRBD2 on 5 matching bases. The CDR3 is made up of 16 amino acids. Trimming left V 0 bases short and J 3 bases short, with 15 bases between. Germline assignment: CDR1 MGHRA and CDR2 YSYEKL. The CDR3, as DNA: TGCGCCAGCAGCCAAGATCTCGTACTAGTCGACTACGAGCAGTACTTC. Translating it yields CASSQDLVLVDYEQYF.

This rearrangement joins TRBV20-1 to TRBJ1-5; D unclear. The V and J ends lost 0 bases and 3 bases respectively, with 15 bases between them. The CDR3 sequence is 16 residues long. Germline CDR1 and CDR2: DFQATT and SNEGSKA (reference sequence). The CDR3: CSARDREGSPNQPQHF. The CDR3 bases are TGCAGTGCTAGAGATAGGGAGGGCAGCCCCAATCAGCCCCAGCATTTT.

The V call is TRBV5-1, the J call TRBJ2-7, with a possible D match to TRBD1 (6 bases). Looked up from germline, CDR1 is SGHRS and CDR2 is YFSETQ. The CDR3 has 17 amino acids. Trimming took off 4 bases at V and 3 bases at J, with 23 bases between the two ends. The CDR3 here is CASSEEPPDRTNYEQYF. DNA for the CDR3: TGCGCCAGCAGCGAAGAACCACCGGACAGAACAAACTACGAGCAGTACTTC.

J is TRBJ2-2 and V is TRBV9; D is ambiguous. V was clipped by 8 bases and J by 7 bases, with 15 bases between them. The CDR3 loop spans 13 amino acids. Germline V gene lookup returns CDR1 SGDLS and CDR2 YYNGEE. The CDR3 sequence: CASTQGWSGELFF. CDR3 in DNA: TGTGCCAGTACCCAAGGGTGGAGCGGGGAGCTGTTTTTT.

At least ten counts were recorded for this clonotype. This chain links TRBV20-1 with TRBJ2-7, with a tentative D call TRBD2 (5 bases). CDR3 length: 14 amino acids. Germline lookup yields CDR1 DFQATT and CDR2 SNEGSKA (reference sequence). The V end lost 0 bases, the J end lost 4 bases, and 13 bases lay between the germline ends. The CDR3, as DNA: TGCAGTGCTAGAGATGGATCTCGGGAATACGAGCAGTACTTC. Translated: CSARDGSREYEQYF.

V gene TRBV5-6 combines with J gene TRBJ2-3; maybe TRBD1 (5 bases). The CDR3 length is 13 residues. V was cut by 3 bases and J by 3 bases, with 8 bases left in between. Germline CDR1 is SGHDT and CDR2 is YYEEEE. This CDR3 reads CASSSTETDTQYF. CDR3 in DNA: TGTGCCAGCAGCTCGACAGAAACAGATACGCAGTATTTT.

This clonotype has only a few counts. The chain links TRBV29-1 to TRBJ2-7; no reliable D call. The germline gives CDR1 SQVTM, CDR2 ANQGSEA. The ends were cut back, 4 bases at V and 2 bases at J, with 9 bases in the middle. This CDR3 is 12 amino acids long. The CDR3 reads CSVGAEPYEQYF. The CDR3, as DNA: TGCAGCGTTGGGGCGGAGCCCTACGAGCAGTACTTC.

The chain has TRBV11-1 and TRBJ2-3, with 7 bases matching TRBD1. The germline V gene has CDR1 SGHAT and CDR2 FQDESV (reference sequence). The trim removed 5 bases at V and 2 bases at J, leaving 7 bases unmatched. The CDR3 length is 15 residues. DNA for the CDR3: TGTGCCAGCAGCCCCCGGGACAGAAACACAGATACGCAGTATTTT. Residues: CASSPRDRNTDTQYF. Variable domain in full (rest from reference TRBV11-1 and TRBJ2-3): EAEVAQSPRYKITEKSQAVAFWCDPISGHATLYWYRQILGQGPELLVQFQDESVVDDSQLPKDRFSAERLKGVDSTLKIQPAELGDSAMYLCASSPRDRNTDTQYFGPGTRLTVL.

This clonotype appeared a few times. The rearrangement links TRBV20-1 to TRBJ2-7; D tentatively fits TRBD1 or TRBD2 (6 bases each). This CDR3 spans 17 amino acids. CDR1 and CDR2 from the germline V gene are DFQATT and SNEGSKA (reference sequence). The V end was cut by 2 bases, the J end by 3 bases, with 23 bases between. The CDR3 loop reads CSARKAQGRGLVYEQYF. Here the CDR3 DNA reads TGCAGTGCTAGAAAGGCGCAGGGGCGGGGCTTAGTCTACGAGCAGTACTTC.

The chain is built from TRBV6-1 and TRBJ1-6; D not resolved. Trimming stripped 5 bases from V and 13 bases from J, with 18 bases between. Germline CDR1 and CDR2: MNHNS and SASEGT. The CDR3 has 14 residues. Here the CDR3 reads CASSLFKNGSPLHF. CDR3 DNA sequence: TGTGCCAGCAGTCTATTTAAGAACGGATCGCCCCTCCACTTT.

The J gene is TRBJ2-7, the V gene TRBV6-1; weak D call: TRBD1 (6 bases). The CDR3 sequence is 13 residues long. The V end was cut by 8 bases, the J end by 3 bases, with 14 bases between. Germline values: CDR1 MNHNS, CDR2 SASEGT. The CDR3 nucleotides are TGTGCCAGCTCAGGGGTATTCGGCTACGAGCAGTACTTC. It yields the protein CASSGVFGYEQYF.

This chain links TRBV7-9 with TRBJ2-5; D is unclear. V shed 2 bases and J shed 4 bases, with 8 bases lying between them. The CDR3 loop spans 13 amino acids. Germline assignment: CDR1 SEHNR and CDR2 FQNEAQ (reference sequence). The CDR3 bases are TGTGCCAGCAGCTTACAGACCGGAGAGACCCAGTACTTC. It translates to CASSLQTGETQYF.

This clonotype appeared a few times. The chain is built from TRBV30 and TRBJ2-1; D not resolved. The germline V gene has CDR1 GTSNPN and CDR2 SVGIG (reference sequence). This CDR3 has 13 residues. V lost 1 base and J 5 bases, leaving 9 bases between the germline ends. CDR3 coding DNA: TGTGCCTGGAGTGAACTGGGGAACAATGAGCAGTTCTTC. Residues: CAWSELGNNEQFF.

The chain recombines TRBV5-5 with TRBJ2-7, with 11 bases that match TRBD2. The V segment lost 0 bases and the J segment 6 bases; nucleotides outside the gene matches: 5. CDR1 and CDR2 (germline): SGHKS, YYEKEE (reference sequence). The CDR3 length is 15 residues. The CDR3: CASSLATSGGLEQYF. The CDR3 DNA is TGTGCCAGCAGCTTGGCAACTAGCGGGGGTCTCGAGCAGTACTTC.

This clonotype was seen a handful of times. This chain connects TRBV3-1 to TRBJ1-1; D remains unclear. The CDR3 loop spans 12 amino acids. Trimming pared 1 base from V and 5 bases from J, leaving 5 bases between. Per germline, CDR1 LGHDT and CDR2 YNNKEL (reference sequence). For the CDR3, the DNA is TGTGCCAGCAGCCAAGCATGGACTGAAGCTTTCTTT. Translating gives CASSQAWTEAFF.

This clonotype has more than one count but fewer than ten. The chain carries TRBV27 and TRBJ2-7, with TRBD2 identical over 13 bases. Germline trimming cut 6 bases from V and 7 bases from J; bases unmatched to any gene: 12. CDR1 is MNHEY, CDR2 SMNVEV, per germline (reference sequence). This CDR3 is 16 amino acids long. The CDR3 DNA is TGTGCCAGCAGCCAAAAGGAGGGACTAGCGGGGTGGGAGCAGTACTTC. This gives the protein CASSQKEGLAGWEQYF.

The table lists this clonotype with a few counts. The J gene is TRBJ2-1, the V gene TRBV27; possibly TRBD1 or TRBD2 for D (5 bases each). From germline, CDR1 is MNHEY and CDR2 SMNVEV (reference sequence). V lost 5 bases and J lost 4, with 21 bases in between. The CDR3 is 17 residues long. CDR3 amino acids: CASSTNEAGTAYNEQFF. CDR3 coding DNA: TGTGCCAGCAGTACCAATGAAGCCGGGACGGCTTACAATGAGCAGTTCTTC.